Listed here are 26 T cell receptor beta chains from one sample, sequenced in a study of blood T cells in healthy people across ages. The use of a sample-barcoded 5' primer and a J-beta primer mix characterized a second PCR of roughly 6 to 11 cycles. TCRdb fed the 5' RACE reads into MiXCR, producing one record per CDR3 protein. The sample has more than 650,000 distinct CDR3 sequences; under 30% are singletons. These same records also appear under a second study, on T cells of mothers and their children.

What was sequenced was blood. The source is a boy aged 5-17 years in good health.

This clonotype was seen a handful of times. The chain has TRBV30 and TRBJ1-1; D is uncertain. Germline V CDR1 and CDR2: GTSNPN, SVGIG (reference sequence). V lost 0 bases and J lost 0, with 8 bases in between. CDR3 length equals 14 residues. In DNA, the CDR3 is TGTGCCTGGAGTGTACTTGGTTTGAACACTGAAGCTTTCTTT. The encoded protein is CAWSVLGLNTEAFF.

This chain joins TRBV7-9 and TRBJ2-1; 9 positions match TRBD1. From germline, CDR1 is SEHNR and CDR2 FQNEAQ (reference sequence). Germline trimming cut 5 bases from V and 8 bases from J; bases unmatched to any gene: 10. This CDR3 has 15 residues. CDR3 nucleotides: TGTGCCAGCAGCACTCCGGGACAGGGTCTTGATGAGCAGTTCTTC. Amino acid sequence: CASSTPGQGLDEQFF.

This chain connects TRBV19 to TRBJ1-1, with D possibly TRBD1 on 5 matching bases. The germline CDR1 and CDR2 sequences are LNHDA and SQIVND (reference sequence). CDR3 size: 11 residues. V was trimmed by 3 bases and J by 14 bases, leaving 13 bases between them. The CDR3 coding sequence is TGTGCCAGTAGTATCCCATCAGGGCGGTTCTTT. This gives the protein CASSIPSGRFF.

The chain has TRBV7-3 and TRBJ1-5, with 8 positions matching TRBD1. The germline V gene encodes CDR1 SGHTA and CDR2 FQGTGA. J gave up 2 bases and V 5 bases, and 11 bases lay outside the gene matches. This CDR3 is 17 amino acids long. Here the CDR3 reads CASSPEADRGGNQPQHF. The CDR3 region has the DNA TGTGCCAGCAGCCCAGAAGCAGACAGGGGAGGCAATCAGCCCCAGCATTTT.

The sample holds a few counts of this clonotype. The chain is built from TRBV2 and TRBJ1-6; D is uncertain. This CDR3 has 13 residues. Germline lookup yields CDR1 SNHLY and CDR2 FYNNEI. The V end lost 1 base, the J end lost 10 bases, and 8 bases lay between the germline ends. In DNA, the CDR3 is TGTGCCAGCAGTGAAGTAGGGTACTCACCCCTCCACTTT. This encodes CASSEVGYSPLHF.

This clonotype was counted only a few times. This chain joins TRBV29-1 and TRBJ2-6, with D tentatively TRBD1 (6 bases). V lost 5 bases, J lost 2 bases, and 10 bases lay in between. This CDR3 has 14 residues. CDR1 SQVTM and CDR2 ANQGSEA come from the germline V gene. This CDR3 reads CSVYPGAGANVLTF. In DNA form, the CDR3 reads TGCAGCGTTTACCCAGGGGCTGGGGCCAACGTCCTGACTTTC. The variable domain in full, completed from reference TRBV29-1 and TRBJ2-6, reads SAVISQKPSRDICQRGTSLTIQCQVDSQVTMMFWYRQQPGQSLTLIATANQGSEATYESGFVIDKFPISRPNLTFSTLTVSNMSPEDSSIYLCSVYPGAGANVLTFGAGSRLTVL.

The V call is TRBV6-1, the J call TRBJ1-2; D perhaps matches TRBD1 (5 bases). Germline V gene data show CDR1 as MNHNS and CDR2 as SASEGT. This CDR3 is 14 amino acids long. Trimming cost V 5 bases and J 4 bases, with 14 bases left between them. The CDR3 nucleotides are TGTGCCAGCAGTCCTCAAGCCGGGGCCTATGGCTACACCTTC. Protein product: CASSPQAGAYGYTF.

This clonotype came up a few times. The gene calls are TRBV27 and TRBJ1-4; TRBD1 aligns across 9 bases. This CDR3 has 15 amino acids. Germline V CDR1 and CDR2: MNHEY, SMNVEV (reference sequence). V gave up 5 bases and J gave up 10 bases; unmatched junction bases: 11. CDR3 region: CASSPLTGGTRKLFF. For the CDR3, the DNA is TGTGCCAGCAGTCCCTTGACAGGGGGGACTAGAAAACTGTTTTTT.

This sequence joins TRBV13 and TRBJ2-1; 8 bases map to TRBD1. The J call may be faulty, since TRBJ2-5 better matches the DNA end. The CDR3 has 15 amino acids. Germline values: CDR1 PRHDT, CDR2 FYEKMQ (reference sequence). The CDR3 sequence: CASSTSGGAAETQYF. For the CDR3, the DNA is TGTGCCAGCAGCACCTCAGGGGGCGCAGCAGAGACCCAGTACTTC.

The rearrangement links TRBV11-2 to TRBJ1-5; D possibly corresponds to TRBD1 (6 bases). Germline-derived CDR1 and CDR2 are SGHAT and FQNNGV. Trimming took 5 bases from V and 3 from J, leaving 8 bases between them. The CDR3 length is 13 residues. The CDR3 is CASSRGHNQPQHF. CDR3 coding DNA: TGTGCCAGCAGCAGGGGACACAATCAGCCCCAGCATTTT.

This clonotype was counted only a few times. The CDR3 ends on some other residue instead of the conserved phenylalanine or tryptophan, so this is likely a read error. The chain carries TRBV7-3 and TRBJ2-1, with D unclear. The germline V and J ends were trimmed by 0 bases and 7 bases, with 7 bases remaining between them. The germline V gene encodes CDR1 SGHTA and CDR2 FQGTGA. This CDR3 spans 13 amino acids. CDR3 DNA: TGTGCCAGCAGCTTAACCATGGGGAATGAGCAGTTCTAC. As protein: CASSLTMGNEQFY.

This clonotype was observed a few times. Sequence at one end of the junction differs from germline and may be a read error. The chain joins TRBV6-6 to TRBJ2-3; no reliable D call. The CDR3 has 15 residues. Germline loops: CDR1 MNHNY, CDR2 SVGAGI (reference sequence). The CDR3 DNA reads TGTGCCAGCAGTTACCACGACACGTCCACAGATATGCAGTATTTT. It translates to CASSYHDTSTDMQYF.

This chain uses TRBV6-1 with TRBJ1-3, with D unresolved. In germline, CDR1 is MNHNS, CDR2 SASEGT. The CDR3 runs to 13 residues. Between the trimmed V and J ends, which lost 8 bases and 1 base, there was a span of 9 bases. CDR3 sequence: CASGLLSGNTIYF. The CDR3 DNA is TGTGCCAGCGGGCTGCTTTCTGGAAACACCATATATTTT.

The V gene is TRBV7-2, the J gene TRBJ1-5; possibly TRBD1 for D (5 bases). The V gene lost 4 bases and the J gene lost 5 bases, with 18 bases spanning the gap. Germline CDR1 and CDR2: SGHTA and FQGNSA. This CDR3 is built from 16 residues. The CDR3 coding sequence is TGTGCCAGCAGCTCCGTCGCGCAGGGAGGGTATCAGCCCCAGCATTTT. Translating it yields CASSSVAQGGYQPQHF.

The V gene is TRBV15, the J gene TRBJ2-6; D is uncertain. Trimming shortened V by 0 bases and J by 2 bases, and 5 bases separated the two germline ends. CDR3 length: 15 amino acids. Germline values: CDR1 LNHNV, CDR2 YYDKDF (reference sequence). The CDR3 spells CATSRERTGANVLTF. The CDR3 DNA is TGTGCCACCAGCAGAGAACGAACTGGGGCCAACGTCCTGACTTTC.

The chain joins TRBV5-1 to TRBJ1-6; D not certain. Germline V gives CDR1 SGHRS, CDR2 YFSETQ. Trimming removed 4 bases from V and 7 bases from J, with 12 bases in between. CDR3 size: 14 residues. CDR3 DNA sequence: TGCGCCAGCAGCCCGGAAGGGAGAAATTCACCCCTCCACTTT. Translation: CASSPEGRNSPLHF.

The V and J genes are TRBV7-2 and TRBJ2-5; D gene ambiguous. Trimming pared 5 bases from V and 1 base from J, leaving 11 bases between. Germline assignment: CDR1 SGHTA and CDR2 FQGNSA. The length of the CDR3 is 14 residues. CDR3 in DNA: TGTGCCAGCAGCCGACGGCGCTTCCAAGAGACCCAGTACTTC. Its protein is CASSRRRFQETQYF.

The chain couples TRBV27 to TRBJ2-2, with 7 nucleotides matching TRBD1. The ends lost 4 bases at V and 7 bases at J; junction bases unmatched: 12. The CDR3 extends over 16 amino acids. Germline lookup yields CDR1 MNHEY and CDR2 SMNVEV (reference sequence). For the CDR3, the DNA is TGTGCCAGCAGTTCCCTACGACAGGGTGGGATCGGGGAGCTGTTTTTT. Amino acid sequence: CASSSLRQGGIGELFF.

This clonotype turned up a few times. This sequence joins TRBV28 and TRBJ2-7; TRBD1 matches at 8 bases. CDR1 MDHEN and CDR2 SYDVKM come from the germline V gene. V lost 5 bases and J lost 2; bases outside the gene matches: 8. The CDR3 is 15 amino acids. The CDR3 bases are TGTGCCAGCAGTCCCTACAGGGGGTCTACCTACGAGCAGTACTTC. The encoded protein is CASSPYRGSTYEQYF. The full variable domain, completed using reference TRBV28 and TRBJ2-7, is DVKVTQSSRYLVKRTGEKVFLECVQDMDHENMFWYRQDPGLGLRLIYFSYDVKMKEKGDIPEGYSVSREKKERFSLILESASTNQTSMYLCASSPYRGSTYEQYFGPGTRLTVT.

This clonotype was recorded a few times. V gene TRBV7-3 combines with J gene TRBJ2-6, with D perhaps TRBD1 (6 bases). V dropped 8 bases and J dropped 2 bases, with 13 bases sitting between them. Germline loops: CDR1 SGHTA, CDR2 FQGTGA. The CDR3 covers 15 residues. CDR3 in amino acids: CASSQAGAGANVLTF. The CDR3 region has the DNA TGTGCCAGCTCCCAGGCAGGGGCTGGGGCCAACGTCCTGACTTTC.

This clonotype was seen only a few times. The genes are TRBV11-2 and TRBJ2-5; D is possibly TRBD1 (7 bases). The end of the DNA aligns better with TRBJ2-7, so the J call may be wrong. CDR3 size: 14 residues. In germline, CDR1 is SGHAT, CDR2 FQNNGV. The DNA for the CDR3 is TGTGCCAGCAGCTTAGGCACAGGGGAGGCCGAGCAGTACTTC. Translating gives CASSLGTGEAEQYF.

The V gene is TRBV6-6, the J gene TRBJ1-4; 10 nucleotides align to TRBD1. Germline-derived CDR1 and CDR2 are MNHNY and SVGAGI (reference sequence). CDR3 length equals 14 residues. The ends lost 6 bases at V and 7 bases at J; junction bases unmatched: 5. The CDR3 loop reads CASRTGGLVEKLFF. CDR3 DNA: TGTGCCAGCAGGACAGGGGGCTTAGTTGAAAAACTGTTTTTT.

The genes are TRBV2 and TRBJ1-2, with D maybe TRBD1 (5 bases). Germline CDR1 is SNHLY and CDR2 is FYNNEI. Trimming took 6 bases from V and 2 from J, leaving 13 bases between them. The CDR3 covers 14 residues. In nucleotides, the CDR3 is TGTGCCAGCAGAGGAGACAGCCTCAACTATGGCTACACCTTC. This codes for CASRGDSLNYGYTF.

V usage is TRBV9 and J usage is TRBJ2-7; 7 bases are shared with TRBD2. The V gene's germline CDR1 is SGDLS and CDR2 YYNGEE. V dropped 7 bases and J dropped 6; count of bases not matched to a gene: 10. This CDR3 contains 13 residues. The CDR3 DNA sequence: TGTGCCAGCCCCGGGAACGGGAGGCTCGAGCAGTACTTC. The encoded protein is CASPGNGRLEQYF.

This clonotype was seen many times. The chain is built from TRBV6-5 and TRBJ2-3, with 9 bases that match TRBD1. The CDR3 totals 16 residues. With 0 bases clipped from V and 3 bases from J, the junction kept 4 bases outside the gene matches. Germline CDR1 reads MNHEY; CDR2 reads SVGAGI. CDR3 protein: CASSYSGGQGTDTQYF. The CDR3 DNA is TGTGCCAGCAGTTACTCGGGCGGACAGGGGACAGATACGCAGTATTTT.

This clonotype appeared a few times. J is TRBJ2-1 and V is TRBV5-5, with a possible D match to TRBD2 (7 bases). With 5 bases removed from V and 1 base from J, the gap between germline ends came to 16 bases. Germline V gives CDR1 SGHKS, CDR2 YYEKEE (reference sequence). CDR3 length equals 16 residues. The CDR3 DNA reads TGTGCCAGCAGTAGGGAGGGCAGGGGTTCCTACAATGAGCAGTTCTTC. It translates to CASSREGRGSYNEQFF.